Below are 21 T cell receptor beta chains sequenced from a single sample in a study of T cell repertoires in aging, cancer and after chemotherapy. Multiplex touch-down PCR with TRB-A/B primers amplified rearranged V-D-J TRB sequences. MiXCR, run by TCRdb on the multiplex PCR reads, gives a single entry per CDR3 protein. The table shows 2,500 to 3,000 distinct CDR3 sequences, with approximately 24% occurring only once. Peripheral blood genomic DNA, not sorted cells or RNA, was the template. Input material: blood. These TCRs come from a human donor with a solid tumor.

V gene TRBV29-1 combines with J gene TRBJ2-5, with TRBD1 identical over 11 bases. The CDR3 spans 14 residues. The trim removed 6 bases at V and 1 base at J, leaving 4 bases unmatched. Germline-derived CDR1 and CDR2 are SQVTM and ANQGSEA. The CDR3 loop reads CSVRTGGLQETQYF. CDR3 nucleotides: TGCAGCGTCCGGACAGGGGGCCTCCAAGAGACCCAGTACTTC.

Note on this clonotype: At one of its ends the junction is not consistent with the germline gene, which may arise from a read error. The CDR3, as DNA: TGTGCCAGCTCACAGGCGGTTGATCAGTCCCAGCATTTT. It specifies CASSQAVDQSQHF. This chain joins TRBV18 and TRBJ1-5; D gene ambiguous. CDR1 and CDR2 (germline): KGHSH, LQKENI. CDR3 size: 13 residues. Variable domain in full (rest from reference TRBV18 and TRBJ1-5): NAGVMQNPRHLVRRRGQEARLRCSPMKGHSHVYWYRQLPEEGLKFMVYLQKENIIDESGMPKERFSAEFPKEGPSILRIQQVVRGDSAAYFCASSQAVDQSQHFGDGTRLSIL.

The chain employs TRBV7-9 and TRBJ1-4; D may be TRBD1 (6 bases). Germline assignment: CDR1 SEHNR and CDR2 FQNEAQ (reference sequence). V was shortened by 0 bases and J by 8 bases, with 13 bases between the two germline ends. This CDR3 region has 15 residues. The CDR3 bases are TGTGCCAGCAGCTTAGCCGGGGGCCAGGGCGAAAAACTGTTTTTT. Its protein is CASSLAGGQGEKLFF.

This clonotype has just a few counts. This chain joins TRBV5-5 and TRBJ1-2; TRBD1 might be the D (5 bases). Deletions cut 2 bases from V and 3 bases from J, with 8 bases between. Germline loops: CDR1 SGHKS, CDR2 YYEKEE (reference sequence). This CDR3 contains 13 residues. The CDR3: CASSFRGDYGYTF. CDR3 nucleotides: TGTGCCAGCAGCTTCAGAGGGGACTATGGCTACACCTTC.

By share, this clonotype counts as medium-sized (0.01 to 0.1%). The chain carries TRBV30 and TRBJ1-4; D not resolved. CDR3 length: 12 amino acids. Germline-derived CDR1 and CDR2 are GTSNPN and SVGIG (reference sequence). Trimming removed 0 bases at V and 8 bases at J, with 7 bases between. The CDR3, as DNA: TGTGCCTGGAGTGTAGCGGTCGAAAAACTGTTTTTT. This encodes CAWSVAVEKLFF.

This clonotype ranks as medium-sized (0.01 to 0.1%). The chain employs TRBV6-1 and TRBJ1-2; maybe TRBD1 (6 bases). CDR3 size: 17 residues. Germline V gives CDR1 MNHNS, CDR2 SASEGT. Trimming shortened V by 2 bases and J by 5 bases, and 21 bases separated the two germline ends. The CDR3: CASSELDLNRVWYGYTF. The CDR3 coding sequence is TGTGCCAGCAGTGAACTCGACCTTAACAGGGTTTGGTATGGCTACACCTTC.

For this clonotype: The germline gene is not matched at one end of the junction; a read error may be the cause. The V call is TRBV24-1, the J call TRBJ2-7; no reliable D call. The CDR3 extends over 14 amino acids. CDR1 KGHDR and CDR2 SFDVKD come from the germline V gene. The CDR3 DNA reads TGTGCCACCAGTGATCCTCTGTTCCCCTACGAGAAGTACTTC. Protein product: CATSDPLFPYEKYF.

In its sample, this clonotype ranks as medium-sized. The chain combines TRBV20-1 with TRBJ1-5; TRBD1 matches at 8 bases. CDR1 is DFQATT and CDR2 is SNEGSKA in the germline V gene (reference sequence). V was pared by 4 bases and J by 6 bases, with 11 bases of the junction left unmatched. This CDR3 region has 15 residues. The CDR3 DNA follows: TGCAGTGCTACCGAACTCGACAGGGGTAGTCAGCCCCAGCATTTT. It codes for CSATELDRGSQPQHF.

The chain uses TRBV6-5 and TRBJ2-7; D uncertain. Germline V gene sequence: CDR1 MNHEY, CDR2 SVGAGI. CDR3 length: 11 amino acids. The V end was cut by 8 bases, the J end by 2 bases, with 7 bases between. CDR3 residues: CASRTTYEQYF. CDR3 sequence (DNA): TGTGCCAGCCGAACCACCTACGAGCAGTACTTC.

The rearrangement uses TRBV6-5 and TRBJ1-2; 7 bases align to TRBD1. Germline V gene data show CDR1 as MNHEY and CDR2 as SVGAGI. This CDR3 is built from 13 residues. V shed 6 bases, J shed 8 bases, and the junction held 9 bases outside the gene matches. The CDR3 loop is CASSLGQAGGYTF. As DNA, the CDR3 is TGTGCCAGCAGCTTAGGACAGGCTGGGGGCTACACCTTC.

The chain couples TRBV11-1 to TRBJ1-1, with D possibly matching TRBD1 (6 bases). V lost 1 base to trimming and J lost 5 bases, with 11 bases between them. This CDR3 is 14 amino acids long. Per the germline V gene, CDR1 is SGHAT and CDR2 is FQDESV (reference sequence). CDR3 sequence reads: CASSLEGVGTEAFF. DNA of the CDR3: TGTGCCAGCAGCTTAGAGGGGGTTGGGACTGAAGCTTTCTTT.

The chain has TRBV4-3 and TRBJ1-6; D remains ambiguous. From germline, CDR1 is LGHNA and CDR2 YSLEER. The ends were cut back, 0 bases at V and 7 bases at J, with 10 bases in the middle. CDR3 size: 15 residues. The DNA of the CDR3 is TGCGCCAGCAGCCAAGACCCAGCAGCGAATTCACCCCTCCACTTT. Translated: CASSQDPAANSPLHF.

A word on this clonotype: Compared with germline, one end of the junction differs, possibly owing to a read error. V is TRBV5-6 and J is TRBJ2-7; TRBD1 matches at 7 bases. Per germline, CDR1 SGHDT and CDR2 YYEEEE. The CDR3 extends over 14 amino acids. CDR3 sequence (DNA): TGCGCCAGCAGTCCTGGGCAGGGGGTCGACGAGCAGTACTTC. Amino acids: CASSPGQGVDEQYF.

CDR3 DNA: TGTGCCACCAGTTCCGGGACCTACAGAGGGGGCTCCTACGAGCAGTACTTC. It encodes CATSSGTYRGGSYEQYF. The V call is TRBV24-1, the J call TRBJ2-7, with D possibly being TRBD1 (6 bases). Trimming took 6 bases from V and 0 from J, leaving 20 bases between them. The CDR3 contains 17 residues. Per the germline V gene, CDR1 is KGHDR and CDR2 is SFDVKD.

This clonotype is judged medium-sized. The V and J genes are TRBV11-1 and TRBJ2-3, with 7 bases lining up with TRBD1. Germline V gene lookup returns CDR1 SGHAT and CDR2 FQDESV (reference sequence). CDR3 length: 14 amino acids. V lost 5 bases and J lost 2; bases outside the gene matches: 4. The CDR3 is CASSPTGPTDTQYF. DNA for the CDR3: TGTGCCAGCAGCCCGACAGGGCCCACAGATACGCAGTATTTT.

By share of the sample, this clonotype is large. The chain links TRBV30 to TRBJ2-1; no firm D call. Per germline, CDR1 GTSNPN and CDR2 SVGIG (reference sequence). V was clipped by 2 bases and J by 10 bases, with 18 bases between them. This CDR3 spans 14 amino acids. The CDR3 sequence is CAWSPGPPQHEQFF. CDR3 nucleotide sequence: TGTGCCTGGAGTCCAGGACCACCACAGCACGAGCAGTTCTTC. The full variable domain, in which reference TRBV30 and TRBJ2-1 provide the parts outside the CDR3, is SQTIHQWPATLVQPVGSPLSLECTVEGTSNPNLYWYRQAAGRGLQLLFYSVGIGQISSEVPQNLSASRPQDRQFILSSKKLLLSDSGFYLCAWSPGPPQHEQFFGPGTRLTVL.

The V call is TRBV7-2, the J call TRBJ2-1; 13 bases fit TRBD2. The CDR3 sequence is 14 residues long. The germline V gene has CDR1 SGHTA and CDR2 FQGNSA. J gave up 8 bases and V 3 bases, and 1 base lay outside the gene matches. The CDR3 sequence is CASSLTSGRYEQFF. CDR3 nucleotides: TGTGCCAGCAGCTTGACTAGCGGGAGGTATGAGCAGTTCTTC.

Only a few counts were recorded for this clonotype. The chain links TRBV11-3 to TRBJ1-1, with a tentative D call TRBD1 (5 bases). Germline V CDR1 and CDR2: SGHNT, YENEEA. Deletions cut 0 bases from V and 1 base from J, with 12 bases between. This CDR3 has 16 amino acids. The CDR3 here is CASSLDGRRGNTEAFF. CDR3 coding DNA: TGTGCCAGCAGCTTAGATGGACGGAGGGGGAACACTGAAGCTTTCTTT.

There are a few counts of this clonotype. This sequence joins TRBV19 and TRBJ1-1; perhaps TRBD1 as D (5 bases). The V gene lost 6 bases and the J gene lost 6 bases, with 14 bases spanning the gap. Germline CDR1 and CDR2: LNHDA and SQIVND (reference sequence). This CDR3 contains 13 residues. This CDR3 reads CASRARGASEAFF. CDR3 DNA sequence: TGTGCCAGTAGGGCAAGGGGAGCCTCTGAAGCTTTCTTT.

This chain joins TRBV7-3 and TRBJ2-3; no firm D call. Germline V CDR1 and CDR2: SGHTA, FQGTGA. CDR3 length: 14 residues. V was trimmed by 2 bases and J by 0 bases, leaving 6 bases between them. The CDR3 DNA sequence: TGTGCCAGCAGCTTAGCGGCTAGCACAGATACGCAGTATTTT. This encodes CASSLAASTDTQYF.

Of note for this clonotype: One end of the junction fails to match germline, which may point to a read error. The chain uses TRBV19 and TRBJ1-6; 9 bases match TRBD1. This CDR3 has 16 amino acids. CDR1 and CDR2 from the germline V gene are LNHDA and SQIVND (reference sequence). CDR3 amino acids: CASSTASGTGNLPLHF. Here the CDR3 DNA reads TGTGCCAGTAGTACCGCCTCCGGGACAGGGAATTTACCCCTCCACTTT.